The clone carrying this T cell receptor beta chain appeared many times. This specimen belongs to a study of early T cells in non-severe SARS-CoV-2 infection. Separate cDNA molecules each had unique molecular identifiers attached to them. MiXCR, applied by TCRdb to the 5' RACE reads, yields one record per CDR3 protein. The repertoire has around 70,000 distinct CDR3 sequences, 12% of them found once; the top ten carry around 1.7%. The V end lost 0 bases, the J end lost 8 bases, and 8 bases lay between the germline ends. Germline-derived CDR1 and CDR2 are LGHNT and FRNRAP. The CDR3 has 13 amino acids. The chain recombines TRBV12-5 with TRBJ2-1; the D call may be TRBD1 or TRBD2 (6 bases each). This receptor was identified in an adult who was a healthcare worker with PCR-confirmed SARS-CoV-2 infection or an uninfected control (not recorded which). The sequenced sample consisted of whole blood. The CDR3 region is CASGLVGGYEQFF. The CDR3, as DNA: TGTGCTAGTGGTTTGGTAGGGGGGTATGAGCAGTTCTTC.